These T cell receptor beta chains were read from a single sample in a study of blood T cell repertoires in COVID-19. TCRdb's copy holds only in-frame clones and misses some; the assay was immunoSEQ multiplex PCR. The sample yields 100,000 to 150,000 clones, 84% seen once. Sequencing input: peripheral blood. The receptors were sampled from a woman in her twenties or thirties who had recovered from COVID-19. Both conserved end residues are part of each CDR3. Fields, in order: J gene, V gene, D gene, clone size, CDR3 protein, CDR3 DNA. A D gene is named only where the DNA matches it firmly. The size of a clone is reported for some rows only, either as once, few or many, or as a class for expanded clones.

>TRBJ2-7|TRBV11-2|TRBD1|-
CASSPKALNRGHEQYF
TGTGCCAGCAGCCCCAAGGCCCTCAACAGGGGACACGAGCAGTACTTC
>TRBJ2-3|TRBV5-1|TRBD2|once
CASSLAVQRGGTDTQYF
TGCGCCAGCAGCTTGGCGGTGCAGCGGGGGGGCACAGATACGCAGTATTTT
>TRBJ1-2|TRBV12-3/TRBV12-4|TRBD1|-
CASNQDRGLGYTF
TGTGCCAGCAACCAGGACAGGGGGCTTGGCTACACCTTC
>TRBJ2-7|TRBV29-1|-|-
CSVVIAYEQYF
TGCAGCGTTGTTATCGCCTACGAGCAGTACTTC
>TRBJ1-3|TRBV7-9|-|many
CAISPVNF
TGTGCCATCTCCCCTGTAAATTTT
>TRBJ1-1|TRBV29-1|TRBD1|-
CSARTGDTEAFF
TGCAGCGCTAGGACAGGGGACACTGAAGCTTTCTTT
>TRBJ2-7|TRBV7-6|TRBD2|-
CASSLAASGIYEQYF
TGTGCCAGCAGCTTAGCGGCTAGCGGGATTTACGAGCAGTACTTC
>TRBJ2-3|TRBV7-3|-|medium-sized
CASRLQGASTDTQYF
TGTGCCAGCAGACTACAGGGCGCTAGCACAGATACGCAGTATTTT
>TRBJ1-6|TRBV20-1|-|-
CSASGPYNSPLHF
TGCAGTGCTAGTGGGCCGTATAATTCACCCCTCCACTTT
>TRBJ1-5|TRBV6-5|TRBD1|-
CASSRQGLKNQPQHF
TGTGCCAGCAGTAGACAGGGTTTGAAGAATCAGCCCCAGCATTTT
>TRBJ2-3|TRBV5-1|-|-
CASSLAGETTDTQYF
TGCGCCAGCAGCTTGGCCGGAGAAACCACAGATACGCAGTATTTT
>TRBJ1-6|TRBV3-1/TRBV3-2|-|-
CASSPQGIYSPLHF
TGTGCCAGCAGCCCTCAGGGGATATATTCACCCCTCCACTTT
>TRBJ2-7|TRBV27|TRBD2|-
CASSLISGLAIYEQYF
TGTGCCAGCAGTTTAATCTCGGGACTAGCGATCTACGAGCAGTACTTC
>TRBJ2-1|TRBV2|TRBD1|-
CASDRQGSTYNEQFF
TGTGCCAGCGACAGACAGGGATCTACCTACAATGAGCAGTTCTTC
>TRBJ1-6|TRBV27|TRBD1|-
CASSFRRGQGANTNSPLHF
TGTGCCAGCAGTTTCCGGCGGGGACAGGGGGCGAATACTAATTCACCCCTCCACTTT
>TRBJ1-1|TRBV20-1|TRBD1|-
CSASSRLMGTGEKGGF
TGCAGTGCTAGTAGTAGGTTGATGGGGACAGGGGAGAAGGGGGGCTTT
>TRBJ1-2|TRBV3-1/TRBV3-2|TRBD1|-
CASSQGDRGLRYTF
TGTGCCAGCAGCCAAGGGGACAGGGGGCTGCGCTACACCTTC
>TRBJ1-1|TRBV19|-|-
CASSIQGRGTEAFF
TGTGCCAGTAGTATACAGGGTAGGGGCACTGAAGCTTTCTTT
>TRBJ2-4|TRBV18|-|-
CASSPVRDSGASAKNIQYF
TGTGCCAGCTCACCAGTGCGGGACTCCGGGGCGTCAGCCAAAAACATTCAGTACTTC
>TRBJ2-7|TRBV13|TRBD2|-
CASSLGRGVSGGDDEQYF
TGTGCCAGCAGCTTAGGCAGAGGCGTTAGCGGGGGAGACGACGAGCAGTACTTC